This T cell receptor (beta chain) appears in the sequencing data of a study of OX40 agonist ivuxolimab in advanced cancers. Overall study results and limits: Averaged across samples, CD8+ T cells carried more expanded clones than CD4+ did. Circulating CD4+ and CD8+ T cells showed clonal expansion by week 6 at 0.1 to 3.0 mg/kg.

Notes on this clone: The antigen is not known.

The CDR3 has 14 amino acids. The germline V gene encodes CDR1 LNHDA and CDR2 SQIVND (reference sequence). Trimming cost V 3 bases and J 6 bases, with 14 bases left between them. Only in-frame clones appear in the TCRdb table, and some are missing; sequencing was by immunoSEQ multiplex PCR. The data contain some 60,000 clones, about 90% of them singletons. The source of this sequence is an adult with an advanced solid tumor such as melanoma, head and neck, liver or kidney cancer. The chain combines TRBV19 with TRBJ1-2; tentatively, D is TRBD1 (5 bases). Sequencing was performed on CD4+ or CD8+ T cells sorted from blood, taken in a trial of the OX40 agonist ivuxolimab. CDR3 in amino acids: CASSIQGSVDGYTF. CDR3 nucleotide sequence: TGTGCCAGTAGTATCCAGGGCTCGGTCGATGGCTACACCTTC.